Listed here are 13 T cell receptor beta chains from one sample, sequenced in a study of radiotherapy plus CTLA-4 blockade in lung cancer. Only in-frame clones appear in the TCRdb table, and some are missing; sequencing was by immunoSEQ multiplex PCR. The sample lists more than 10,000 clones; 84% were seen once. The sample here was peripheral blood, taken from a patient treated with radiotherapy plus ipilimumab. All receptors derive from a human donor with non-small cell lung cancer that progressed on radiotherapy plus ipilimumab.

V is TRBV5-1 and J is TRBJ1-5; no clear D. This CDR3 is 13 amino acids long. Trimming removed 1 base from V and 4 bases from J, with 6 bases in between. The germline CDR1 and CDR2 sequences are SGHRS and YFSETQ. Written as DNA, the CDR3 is TGCGCCAGCAGCTTGACAACGAATCAGCCCCAGCATTTT. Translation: CASSLTTNQPQHF.

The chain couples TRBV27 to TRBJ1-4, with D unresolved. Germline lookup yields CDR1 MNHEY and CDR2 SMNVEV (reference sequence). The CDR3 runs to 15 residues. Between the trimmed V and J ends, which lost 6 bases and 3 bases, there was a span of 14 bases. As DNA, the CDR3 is TGTGCCAGCAGGCCCGGGGTGCTGTCTAATGAAAAACTGTTTTTT. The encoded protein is CASRPGVLSNEKLFF.

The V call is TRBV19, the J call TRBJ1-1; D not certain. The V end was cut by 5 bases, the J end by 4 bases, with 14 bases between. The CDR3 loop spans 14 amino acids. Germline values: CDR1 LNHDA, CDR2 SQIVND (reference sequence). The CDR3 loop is CASSSGPEVTEAFF. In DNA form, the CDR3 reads TGTGCCAGTAGTTCAGGCCCGGAGGTCACTGAAGCTTTCTTT.

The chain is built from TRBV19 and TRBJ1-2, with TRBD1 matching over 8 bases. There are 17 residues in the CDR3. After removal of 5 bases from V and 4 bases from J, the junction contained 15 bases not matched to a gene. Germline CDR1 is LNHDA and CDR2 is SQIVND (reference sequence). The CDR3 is CASSLETIRGRGYGYTF. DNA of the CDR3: TGTGCCAGTAGTCTCGAAACCATCAGGGGGCGCGGCTATGGCTACACCTTC.

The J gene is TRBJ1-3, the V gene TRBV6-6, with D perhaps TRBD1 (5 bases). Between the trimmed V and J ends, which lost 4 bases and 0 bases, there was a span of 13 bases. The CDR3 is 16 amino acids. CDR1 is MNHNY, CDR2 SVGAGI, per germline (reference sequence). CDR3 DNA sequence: TGTGCCAGCAGTTTCTCCCAGGGCAACTCTGGAAACACCATATATTTT. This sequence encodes CASSFSQGNSGNTIYF.

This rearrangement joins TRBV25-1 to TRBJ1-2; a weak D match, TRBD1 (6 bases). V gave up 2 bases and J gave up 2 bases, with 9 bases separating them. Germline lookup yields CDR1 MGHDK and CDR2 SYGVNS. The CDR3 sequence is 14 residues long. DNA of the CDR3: TGTGCCAGCAGTGAAACTACAGGGAACTATGGCTACACCTTC. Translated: CASSETTGNYGYTF.

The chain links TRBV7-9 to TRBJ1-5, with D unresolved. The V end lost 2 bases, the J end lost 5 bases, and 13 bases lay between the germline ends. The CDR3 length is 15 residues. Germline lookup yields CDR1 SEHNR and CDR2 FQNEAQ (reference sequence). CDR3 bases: TGTGCCAGCAGCTTACAATCACACGGGGATCAGCCCCAGCATTTT. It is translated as CASSLQSHGDQPQHF. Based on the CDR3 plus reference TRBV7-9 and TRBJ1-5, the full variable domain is DTGVSQNPRHKITKRGQNVTFRCDPISEHNRLYWYRQTLGQGPEFLTYFQNEAQLEKSRLLSDRFSAERPKGSFSTLEIQRTEQGDSAMYLCASSLQSHGDQPQHFGDGTRLSIL.

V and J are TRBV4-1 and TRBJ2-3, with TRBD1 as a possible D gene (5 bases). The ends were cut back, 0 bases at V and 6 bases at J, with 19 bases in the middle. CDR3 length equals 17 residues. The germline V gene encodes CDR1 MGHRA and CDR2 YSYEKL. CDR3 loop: CASSQDRTNSPGDTQYF. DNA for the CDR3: TGCGCCAGCAGCCAAGATCGGACAAACAGCCCCGGGGATACGCAGTATTTT.

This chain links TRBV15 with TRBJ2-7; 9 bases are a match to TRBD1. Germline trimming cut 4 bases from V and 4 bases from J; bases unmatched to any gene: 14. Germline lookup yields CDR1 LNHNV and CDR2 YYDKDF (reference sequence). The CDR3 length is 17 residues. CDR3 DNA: TGTGCCACCAGCAAAAAACTAGGGACAGGGATTTTGTACGAGCAGTACTTC. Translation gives CATSKKLGTGILYEQYF.

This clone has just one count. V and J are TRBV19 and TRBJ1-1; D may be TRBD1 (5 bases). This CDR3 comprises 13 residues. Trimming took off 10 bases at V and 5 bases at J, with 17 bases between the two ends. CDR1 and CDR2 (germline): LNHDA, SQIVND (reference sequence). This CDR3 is CAISRASGTEAFF. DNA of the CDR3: TGTGCCATTTCCAGGGCTTCGGGGACTGAAGCTTTCTTT. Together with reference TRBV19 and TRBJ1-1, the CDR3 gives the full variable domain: DGGITQSPKYLFRKEGQNVTLSCEQNLNHDAMYWYRQDPGQGLRLIYYSQIVNDFQKGDIAEGYSVSREKKESFPLTVTSAQKNPTAFYLCAISRASGTEAFFGQGTRLTVV.

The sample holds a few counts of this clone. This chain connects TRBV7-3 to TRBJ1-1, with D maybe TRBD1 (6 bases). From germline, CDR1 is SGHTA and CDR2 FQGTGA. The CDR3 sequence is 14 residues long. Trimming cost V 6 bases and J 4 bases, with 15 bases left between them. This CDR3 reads CASSFHRAGTEAFF. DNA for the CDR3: TGTGCCAGCAGTTTTCACAGGGCGGGCACTGAAGCTTTCTTT.

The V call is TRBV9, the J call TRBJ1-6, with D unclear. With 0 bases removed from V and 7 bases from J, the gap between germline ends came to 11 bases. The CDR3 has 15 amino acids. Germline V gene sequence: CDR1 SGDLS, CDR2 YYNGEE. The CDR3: CASSVGPEGNSPLHF. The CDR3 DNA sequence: TGTGCCAGCAGCGTAGGTCCCGAGGGAAATTCACCCCTCCACTTT. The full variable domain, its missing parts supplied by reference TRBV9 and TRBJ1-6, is DSGVTQTPKHLITATGQRVTLRCSPRSGDLSVYWYQQSLDQGLQFLIQYYNGEERAKGNILERFSAQQFPDLHSELNLSSLELGDSALYFCASSVGPEGNSPLHFGNGTRLTVT.

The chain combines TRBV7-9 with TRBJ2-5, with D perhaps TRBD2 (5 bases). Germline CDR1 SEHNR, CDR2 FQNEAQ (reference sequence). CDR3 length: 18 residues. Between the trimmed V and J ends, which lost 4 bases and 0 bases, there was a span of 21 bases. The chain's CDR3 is CASSSSSTPAGHQETQYF. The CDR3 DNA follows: TGTGCCAGCAGCTCTTCTAGCACCCCCGCCGGGCACCAAGAGACCCAGTACTTC. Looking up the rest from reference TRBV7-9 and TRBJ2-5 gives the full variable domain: DTGVSQNPRHKITKRGQNVTFRCDPISEHNRLYWYRQTLGQGPEFLTYFQNEAQLEKSRLLSDRFSAERPKGSFSTLEIQRTEQGDSAMYLCASSSSSTPAGHQETQYFGPGTRLLVL.